Below, 4 T cell receptor beta chains from the same sample are listed, as sequenced in a study of blood T cell repertoires in COVID-19 (dated by TCRdb to about 2020). Library preparation used the immunoSEQ multiplex PCR assay. Held by TCRdb, this immuneACCESS table contains in-frame sequences only and omits some clones. Under half of the omission traces to an unresolved V gene where checked; the cause of the rest is unknown. This sample is represented by 240,000 or so clones; approximately 78% of them were singletons. Around an eighth of the sample is held by the ten biggest clonotypes. Sequencing was performed on peripheral blood. The source of these receptors is a woman aged 60-75 years with active or convalescent COVID-19.

V is TRBV6-6 and J is TRBJ1-1, with 8 bases lining up with TRBD1. Germline V lookup: CDR1 MNHNY, CDR2 SVGAGI (reference sequence). V gave up 6 bases and J gave up 4 bases; unmatched junction bases: 7. The CDR3 contains 14 residues. Here the CDR3 reads CASSRDRQSTEAFF. The DNA of the CDR3 is TGTGCCAGCAGCCGGGACAGGCAGTCCACTGAAGCTTTCTTT.

The chain uses TRBV18 and TRBJ1-1; 8 nucleotides match TRBD1. After removal of 4 bases from V and 1 base from J, the junction contained 5 bases not matched to a gene. CDR3 length equals 15 residues. The germline V gene has CDR1 KGHSH and CDR2 LQKENI. The CDR3 coding sequence is TGTGCCAGCTCACTGAACAGGGGGGAGAACACTGAAGCTTTCTTT. Translating it yields CASSLNRGENTEAFF. Together with reference TRBV18 and TRBJ1-1, the CDR3 gives the full variable domain: NAGVMQNPRHLVRRRGQEARLRCSPMKGHSHVYWYRQLPEEGLKFMVYLQKENIIDESGMPKERFSAEFPKEGPSILRIQQVVRGDSAAYFCASSLNRGENTEAFFGQGTRLTVV.

This sequence joins TRBV6-6 and TRBJ2-7; 8 bases line up with TRBD1. Per the germline V gene, CDR1 is MNHNY and CDR2 is SVGAGI (reference sequence). Germline trimming cut 4 bases from V and 3 bases from J; bases unmatched to any gene: 8. The CDR3 has 15 residues. DNA of the CDR3: TGTGCCAGCAGTTCCTCAGGGGGCTCAGGCTACGAGCAGTACTTC. Translated: CASSSSGGSGYEQYF.

This sequence joins TRBV2 and TRBJ2-7; 7 bases match TRBD1. The CDR3 extends over 14 amino acids. V dropped 4 bases and J dropped 3; count of bases not matched to a gene: 6. Germline V gene sequence: CDR1 SNHLY, CDR2 FYNNEI. The CDR3 DNA reads as TGTGCCAGCAGTGGCCGGGACAGAATCTACGAGCAGTACTTC. Translated: CASSGRDRIYEQYF. The whole variable domain, filled in from reference TRBV2 and TRBJ2-7, reads EPEVTQTPSHQVTQMGQEVILRCVPISNHLYFYWYRQILGQKVEFLVSFYNNEISEKSEIFDDQFSVERPDGSNFTLKIRSTKLEDSAMYFCASSGRDRIYEQYFGPGTRLTVT.